The 28 T cell receptor beta chains listed next were all sequenced from one sample in a study of blood T cell repertoires in COVID-19. Sequencing used immunoSEQ multiplex PCR; TCRdb keeps in-frame clones, though not all of them. The profile shows about 160,000 clones, 85% of them singletons. Sequenced material: peripheral blood. The receptors were sampled from a human donor with acute or convalescent COVID-19. The donor label of this sample is uncertain.

The chain links TRBV27 to TRBJ1-2; 11 bases align to TRBD1. V lost 4 bases, J lost 4 bases, and 14 bases stayed unmatched. Germline CDR1 is MNHEY and CDR2 is SMNVEV (reference sequence). The CDR3 is 18 amino acids. The CDR3 nucleotides read TGTGCCAGCAGTTCAAGGCCCGGGACAGGGGGAGGTGGCTATGGCTACACCTTC. This translates into CASSSRPGTGGGGYGYTF.

The V call is TRBV7-6, the J call TRBJ2-7; TRBD1 agrees at 11 bases. Germline V CDR1 and CDR2: SGHVS, FNYEAQ. Trimming removed 0 bases from V and 6 bases from J; junction bases left unmatched: 4. The CDR3 has 15 amino acids. This chain's CDR3 is CASSLAGQGAREQYF. The CDR3 DNA reads as TGTGCCAGCAGCTTAGCTGGACAGGGGGCCCGCGAGCAGTACTTC.

This sequence joins TRBV15 and TRBJ2-5; 8 nucleotides match TRBD2. Germline CDR1 is LNHNV and CDR2 is YYDKDF (reference sequence). V shed 0 bases, J shed 5 bases, and the junction held 14 bases outside the gene matches. The CDR3 spans 18 residues. For the CDR3, the DNA is TGTGCCACCAGCAGAGATAGGACCCTAGCGGGCGATACTGAGACCCAGTACTTC. This gives the protein CATSRDRTLAGDTETQYF.

This chain links TRBV7-2 with TRBJ1-4; unclear D gene. The CDR3 is 15 amino acids. Germline V gives CDR1 SGHTA, CDR2 FQGNSA. V gave up 0 bases and J gave up 11 bases, with 16 bases separating them. CDR3 nucleotide sequence: TGTGCCAGCAGCTTAGCGGTGGGTCTAGCGAGGAAACTGTTTTTT. Its translation is CASSLAVGLARKLFF.

The genes are TRBV7-3 and TRBJ2-2; 13 bases agree with TRBD2. In germline, CDR1 is SGHTA, CDR2 FQGTGA. J was trimmed by 2 bases and V by 3 bases; bases with no gene match: 9. This CDR3 region has 19 residues. The CDR3 bases are TGTGCCAGCAGCTTGTATGGACTAGCGGGGGCCATAAACACCGGGGAGCTGTTTTTT. Encoded protein: CASSLYGLAGAINTGELFF. The entire variable domain, with the rest obtained from reference TRBV7-3 and TRBJ2-2, is as follows: GAGVSQTPSNKVTEKGKYVELRCDPISGHTALYWYRQSLGQGPEFLIYFQGTGAADDSGLPNDRFFAVRPEGSVSTLKIQRTERGDSAVYLCASSLYGLAGAINTGELFFGEGSRLTVL.

V and J are TRBV18 and TRBJ1-3; perhaps TRBD1 as D (5 bases). V lost 6 bases and J lost 0, with 15 bases in between. Germline values: CDR1 KGHSH, CDR2 LQKENI. This CDR3 has 16 amino acids. The CDR3 protein is CASSSSGGTSGNTIYF. The DNA of the CDR3 is TGTGCCAGCTCTAGTTCCGGGGGAACCTCTGGAAACACCATATATTTT. The full variable domain, rest sourced from reference TRBV18 and TRBJ1-3, is NAGVMQNPRHLVRRRGQEARLRCSPMKGHSHVYWYRQLPEEGLKFMVYLQKENIIDESGMPKERFSAEFPKEGPSILRIQQVVRGDSAAYFCASSSSGGTSGNTIYFGEGSWLTVV.

The chain employs TRBV29-1 and TRBJ1-2; D call uncertain. V gave up 8 bases and J gave up 0 bases, with 10 bases separating them. There are 12 residues in the CDR3. Germline CDR1 and CDR2: SQVTM and ANQGSEA. The chain's CDR3 is CSSTGANYGYTF. The CDR3 coding sequence is TGCAGCTCCACGGGAGCTAACTATGGCTACACCTTC.

The chain combines TRBV19 with TRBJ1-1; 9 bases align to TRBD1. CDR1 is LNHDA and CDR2 is SQIVND in the germline V gene (reference sequence). The ends lost 6 bases at V and 7 bases at J; junction bases unmatched: 12. The CDR3 runs 15 residues. CDR3 in amino acids: CASSRILQGAVEAFF. Written as DNA, the CDR3 is TGTGCCAGTAGCAGAATCTTACAGGGGGCCGTTGAAGCTTTCTTT.

V usage is TRBV11-2 and J usage is TRBJ2-2; 7 nucleotides match TRBD1. Trimming removed 2 bases from V and 1 base from J; junction bases left unmatched: 7. This CDR3 has 17 amino acids. The germline V gene has CDR1 SGHAT and CDR2 FQNNGV. CDR3 in amino acids: CASSLPDRAQNTGELFF. CDR3 in DNA: TGTGCCAGCAGCTTACCCGACAGGGCACAGAACACCGGGGAGCTGTTTTTT.

The gene calls are TRBV27 and TRBJ2-7; TRBD1 might be the D (5 bases). The CDR3 is made up of 13 amino acids. V was pared by 2 bases and J by 2 bases, with 7 bases between. The V gene's germline CDR1 is MNHEY and CDR2 SMNVEV (reference sequence). In DNA, the CDR3 is TGTGCCAGCAGTTTAAGACAGCCCTACGAGCAGTACTTC. This sequence encodes CASSLRQPYEQYF.

The gene calls are TRBV11-2 and TRBJ2-5; TRBD2 agrees at 12 bases. The V gene's germline CDR1 is SGHAT and CDR2 FQNNGV. The CDR3 contains 18 residues. With V trimmed by 4 bases and J by 5 bases, 14 bases remained unmatched. This chain's CDR3 is CASSYLWASGGGSETQYF. CDR3 nucleotide sequence: TGTGCCAGCAGCTACCTTTGGGCTAGCGGGGGGGGGTCCGAGACCCAGTACTTC.

The V gene is TRBV10-3, the J gene TRBJ1-2; 9 bases match TRBD1. V was pared by 7 bases and J by 0 bases, with 6 bases of the junction left unmatched. Germline assignment: CDR1 ENHRY and CDR2 SYGVKD. CDR3 length: 15 amino acids. CDR3 amino acids: CAIKRTGDSNYGYTF. CDR3 in DNA: TGTGCCATCAAACGGACAGGGGACTCTAACTATGGCTACACCTTC.

In DNA, the CDR3 is TGTGCCAGCAGCTCACTAGGAAGGACAGGGGCCCACACAGATACGCAGTATTTT. The encoded protein is CASSSLGRTGAHTDTQYF. The chain recombines TRBV7-9 with TRBJ2-3, with 9 bases identical to TRBD1. Trimming cost V 4 bases and J 2 bases; bases outside gene matches: 13. The CDR3 sequence is 18 residues long. Germline CDR1 reads SEHNR; CDR2 reads FQNEAQ (reference sequence).

This chain joins TRBV4-3 and TRBJ2-2; TRBD2 matches 7 bases. The CDR3 consists of 19 residues. Trimming removed 0 bases from V and 5 bases from J; junction bases left unmatched: 15. Germline CDR1 reads LGHNA; CDR2 reads YSLEER. In nucleotides, the CDR3 is TGCGCCAGCAGCCAAGATCTTGCGGCGTGGGGGGGAGGAACCGGGGAGCTGTTTTTT. It is translated as CASSQDLAAWGGGTGELFF.

The V and J genes are TRBV5-1 and TRBJ2-7; D possibly corresponds to TRBD1 (5 bases). The V gene's germline CDR1 is SGHRS and CDR2 YFSETQ. This CDR3 has 15 residues. With 0 bases removed from V and 7 bases from J, the gap between germline ends came to 17 bases. CDR3 loop: CASSLEWTTMGEQYF. DNA of the CDR3: TGCGCCAGCAGCTTGGAGTGGACAACAATGGGGGAGCAGTACTTC.

This clone has a single count. The chain employs TRBV6-6 and TRBJ1-2; the D gene is possibly TRBD1 (5 bases). The V end was cut by 2 bases, the J end by 4 bases, with 11 bases between. Germline-derived CDR1 and CDR2 are MNHNY and SVGAGI (reference sequence). This CDR3 spans 14 amino acids. For the CDR3, the DNA is TGTGCCAGCAGTTACGCAGCTAGGGGCTATGGCTACACCTTC. Protein: CASSYAARGYGYTF.

The chain has TRBV30 and TRBJ2-1, with 9 bases identical to TRBD1. J gave up 9 bases and V 4 bases, and 19 bases lay outside the gene matches. This CDR3 has 17 amino acids. Germline V gives CDR1 GTSNPN, CDR2 SVGIG (reference sequence). CDR3 bases: TGTGCCTGGAATATTCCCGCCGGGACAGGGTTTCTTGTTGAGCAGTTCTTC. Translation gives CAWNIPAGTGFLVEQFF.

The sample holds a few counts of this clone. The chain has TRBV29-1 and TRBJ1-3; D gene unclear. Germline CDR1 is SQVTM and CDR2 is ANQGSEA. This CDR3 is built from 14 residues. V was trimmed by 4 bases and J by 0 bases, leaving 10 bases between them. The CDR3 nucleotides read TGCAGCGTTGGATATGGCAGCTCTGGAAACACCATATATTTT. The encoded protein is CSVGYGSSGNTIYF.

The chain couples TRBV18 to TRBJ2-2; D not certain. The V end lost 6 bases, the J end lost 4 bases, and 6 bases lay between the germline ends. CDR3 length equals 12 residues. Germline lookup yields CDR1 KGHSH and CDR2 LQKENI. The CDR3 DNA is TGTGCCAGCTCCCCTTTCACCGGGGAGCTGTTTTTT. This sequence encodes CASSPFTGELFF.

The V gene is TRBV15, the J gene TRBJ2-5; TRBD2 might be the D (7 bases). The V gene lost 0 bases and the J gene lost 0 bases, with 11 bases spanning the gap. Germline V CDR1 and CDR2: LNHNV, YYDKDF (reference sequence). The CDR3 extends over 16 amino acids. CDR3 residues: CATSRDRGGYQETQYF. CDR3 nucleotide sequence: TGTGCCACCAGCAGAGATAGGGGGGGGTACCAAGAGACCCAGTACTTC.

The gene calls are TRBV5-1 and TRBJ1-2; TRBD1 matches 8 bases. CDR3 length: 13 residues. The ends lost 4 bases at V and 3 bases at J; junction bases unmatched: 2. Looked up from germline, CDR1 is SGHRS and CDR2 is YFSETQ. CDR3 in DNA: TGCGCCAGCAGCCAGACAGGGGACTATGGCTACACCTTC. This gives the protein CASSQTGDYGYTF.

V and J are TRBV15 and TRBJ2-7; the match to TRBD1 covers 7 bases. With V trimmed by 7 bases and J by 1 base, 7 bases remained unmatched. The length of the CDR3 is 14 residues. The germline V gene encodes CDR1 LNHNV and CDR2 YYDKDF (reference sequence). CDR3 sequence reads: CATTAPGQSYEQYF. For the CDR3, the DNA is TGTGCCACCACCGCCCCGGGACAGTCCTACGAGCAGTACTTC. Full variable domain (rest looked up from reference TRBV15 and TRBJ2-7): DAMVIQNPRYQVTQFGKPVTLSCSQTLNHNVMYWYQQKSSQAPKLLFHYYDKDFNNEADTPDNFQSRRPNTSFCFLDIRSPGLGDTAMYLCATTAPGQSYEQYFGPGTRLTVT.

This clone has a single count. The rearrangement links TRBV14 to TRBJ1-6, with D perhaps TRBD1 (5 bases). Trimming stripped 1 base from V and 5 bases from J, with 12 bases between. CDR3 length equals 16 residues. CDR1 and CDR2 from the germline V gene are SGHDN and FVKESK. The CDR3 sequence: CASSQVRGGNNSPLHF. The CDR3 DNA reads TGTGCCAGCAGCCAAGTACGGGGGGGAAATAATTCACCCCTCCACTTT.

This clone was counted between two and nine times. The genes are TRBV5-1 and TRBJ1-1, with D possibly being TRBD1 (5 bases). This CDR3 has 15 residues. The germline gives CDR1 SGHRS, CDR2 YFSETQ. Trimming cost V 3 bases and J 6 bases, with 18 bases left between them. CDR3 sequence: CASSSLGAGEPEAFF. The CDR3 coding sequence is TGCGCCAGCAGCTCCCTAGGGGCGGGGGAACCTGAAGCTTTCTTT.

The rearrangement joins TRBV5-1 to TRBJ2-7; 10 positions match TRBD1. After removal of 4 bases from V and 5 bases from J, the junction contained 9 bases not matched to a gene. There are 15 residues in the CDR3. The germline CDR1 and CDR2 sequences are SGHRS and YFSETQ. The CDR3 loop reads CASSLGTGASDEQYF. The DNA of the CDR3 is TGCGCCAGCAGCCTAGGGACAGGGGCCTCTGACGAGCAGTACTTC.

This clone was picked up one time. The chain employs TRBV3-1 (or the pseudogene TRBV3-2) and TRBJ2-7; D remains unclear. This CDR3 is 13 amino acids long. Trimming left V 1 base short and J 4 bases short, with 8 bases between. Per the germline V gene, CDR1 is LGHDT and CDR2 is YNNKEL (reference sequence). CDR3 amino acids: CASSQGHQYEQYF. CDR3 in DNA: TGTGCCAGCAGCCAAGGTCACCAGTACGAGCAGTACTTC.

The V and J genes are TRBV7-2 and TRBJ1-1; 7 positions agree with TRBD1. V gave up 2 bases and J gave up 5 bases; unmatched junction bases: 5. The germline CDR1 and CDR2 sequences are SGHTA and FQGNSA. There are 14 residues in the CDR3. CDR3 amino acids: CASSLPTGQTEAFF. Written as DNA, the CDR3 is TGTGCCAGCAGCTTACCGACAGGGCAAACTGAAGCTTTCTTT.

The chain joins TRBV5-6 to TRBJ1-4; 9 bases agree with TRBD1. The CDR3 contains 18 residues. The germline gives CDR1 SGHDT, CDR2 YYEEEE. The V gene end was trimmed by 0 bases and the J gene end by 0 bases; junction bases not matched to a gene: 6. The CDR3 sequence is CASSLVWDREATNEKLFF. The CDR3 DNA is TGTGCCAGCAGCTTGGTTTGGGACAGGGAGGCAACTAATGAAAAACTGTTTTTT.